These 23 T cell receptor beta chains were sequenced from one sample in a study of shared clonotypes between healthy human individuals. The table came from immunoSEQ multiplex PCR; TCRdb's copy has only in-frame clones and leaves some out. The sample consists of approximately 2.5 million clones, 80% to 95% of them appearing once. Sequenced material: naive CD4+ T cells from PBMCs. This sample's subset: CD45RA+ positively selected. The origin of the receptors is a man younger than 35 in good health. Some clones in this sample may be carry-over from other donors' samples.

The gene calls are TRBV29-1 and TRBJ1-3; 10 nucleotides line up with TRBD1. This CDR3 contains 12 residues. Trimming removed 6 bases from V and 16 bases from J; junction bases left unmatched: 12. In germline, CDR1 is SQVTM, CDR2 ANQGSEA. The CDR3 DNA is TGCAGCGTCAGGACAGGGGGAGACTCTAGCTATTTT. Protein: CSVRTGGDSSYF.

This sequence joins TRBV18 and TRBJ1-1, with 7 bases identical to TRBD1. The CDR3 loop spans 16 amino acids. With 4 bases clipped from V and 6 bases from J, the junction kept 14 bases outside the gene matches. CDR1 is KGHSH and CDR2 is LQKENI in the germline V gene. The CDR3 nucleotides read TGTGCCAGCTCACAGACAGGGATCCGGGGAATCGCTGAAGCTTTCTTT. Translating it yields CASSQTGIRGIAEAFF.

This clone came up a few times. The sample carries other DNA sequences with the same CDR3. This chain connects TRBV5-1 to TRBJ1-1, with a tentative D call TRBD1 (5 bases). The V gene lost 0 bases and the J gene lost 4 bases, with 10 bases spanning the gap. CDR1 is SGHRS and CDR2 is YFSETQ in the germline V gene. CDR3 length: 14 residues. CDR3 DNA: TGCGCCAGCAGCTTGGTAGGGGTGGGCACTGAAGCTTTCTTT. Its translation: CASSLVGVGTEAFF.

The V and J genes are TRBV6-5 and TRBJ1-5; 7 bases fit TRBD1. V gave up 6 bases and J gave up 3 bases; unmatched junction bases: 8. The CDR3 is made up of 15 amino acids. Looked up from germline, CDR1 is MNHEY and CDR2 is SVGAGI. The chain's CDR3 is CASSLHRGTNQPQHF. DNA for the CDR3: TGTGCCAGCAGCCTACACAGGGGAACCAATCAGCCCCAGCATTTT.

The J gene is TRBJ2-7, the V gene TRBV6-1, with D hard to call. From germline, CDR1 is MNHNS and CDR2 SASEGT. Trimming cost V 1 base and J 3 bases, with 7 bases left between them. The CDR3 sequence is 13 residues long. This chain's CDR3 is CASSEVGSYEQYF. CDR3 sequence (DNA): TGTGCCAGCAGTGAAGTTGGCAGCTACGAGCAGTACTTC.

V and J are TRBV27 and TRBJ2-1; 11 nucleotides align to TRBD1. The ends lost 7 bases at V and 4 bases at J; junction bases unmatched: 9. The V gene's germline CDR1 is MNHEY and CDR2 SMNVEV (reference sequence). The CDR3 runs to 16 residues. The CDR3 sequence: CASTAGRDRGYNEQFF. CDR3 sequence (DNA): TGTGCCAGCACCGCCGGGAGGGACAGGGGGTACAATGAGCAGTTCTTC.

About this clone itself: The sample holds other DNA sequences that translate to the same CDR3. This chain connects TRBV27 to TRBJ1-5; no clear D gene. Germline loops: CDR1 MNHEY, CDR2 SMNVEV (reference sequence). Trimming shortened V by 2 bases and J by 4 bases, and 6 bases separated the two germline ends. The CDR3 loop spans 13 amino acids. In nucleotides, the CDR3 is TGTGCCAGCAGTTTAGTCGGGAATCAGCCCCAGCATTTT. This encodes CASSLVGNQPQHF.

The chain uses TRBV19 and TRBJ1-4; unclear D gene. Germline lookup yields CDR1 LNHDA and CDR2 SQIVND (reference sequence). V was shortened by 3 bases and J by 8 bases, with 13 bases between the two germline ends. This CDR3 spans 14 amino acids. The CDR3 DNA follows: TGTGCCAGTAGTATCCGCCCGGGCGAGGAAAAACTGTTTTTT. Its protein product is CASSIRPGEEKLFF.

CDR3 region: CAISGDLPSGRELFF. The CDR3 DNA sequence: TGTGCCATCAGTGGGGACCTTCCCTCCGGCCGGGAGCTGTTTTTT. The chain links TRBV10-3 to TRBJ2-2; D is possibly TRBD1 or TRBD2 (5 bases each). From germline, CDR1 is ENHRY and CDR2 SYGVKD. V was pared by 4 bases and J by 9 bases, with 18 bases between. This CDR3 contains 15 residues.

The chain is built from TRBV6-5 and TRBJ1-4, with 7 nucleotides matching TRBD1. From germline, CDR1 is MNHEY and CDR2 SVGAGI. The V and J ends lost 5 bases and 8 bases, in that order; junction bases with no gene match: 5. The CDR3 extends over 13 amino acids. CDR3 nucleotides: TGTGCCAGCAGTAACAGGGGAGGCGAAAAACTGTTTTTT. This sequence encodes CASSNRGGEKLFF.

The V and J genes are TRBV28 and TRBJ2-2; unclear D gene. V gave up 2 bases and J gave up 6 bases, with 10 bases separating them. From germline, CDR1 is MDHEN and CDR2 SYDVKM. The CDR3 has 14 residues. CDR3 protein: CASSLMSAPGELFF. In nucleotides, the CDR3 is TGTGCCAGCAGTTTAATGTCCGCCCCCGGGGAGCTGTTTTTT. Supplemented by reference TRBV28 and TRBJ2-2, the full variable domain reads DVKVTQSSRYLVKRTGEKVFLECVQDMDHENMFWYRQDPGLGLRLIYFSYDVKMKEKGDIPEGYSVSREKKERFSLILESASTNQTSMYLCASSLMSAPGELFFGEGSRLTVL.

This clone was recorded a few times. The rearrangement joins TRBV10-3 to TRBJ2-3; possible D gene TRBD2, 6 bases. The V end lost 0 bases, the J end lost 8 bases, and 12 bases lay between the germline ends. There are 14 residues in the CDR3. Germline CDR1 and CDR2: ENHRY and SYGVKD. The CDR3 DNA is TGTGCCATCAGTGAGTCGGATGGGGGGAGTACGCAGTATTTT. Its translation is CAISESDGGSTQYF.

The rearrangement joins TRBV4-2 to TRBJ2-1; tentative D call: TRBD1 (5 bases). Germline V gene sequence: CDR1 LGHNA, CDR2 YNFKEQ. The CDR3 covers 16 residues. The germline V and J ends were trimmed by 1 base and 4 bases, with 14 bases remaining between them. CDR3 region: CASSQGAGWGYNEQFF. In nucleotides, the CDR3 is TGTGCCAGCAGCCAAGGGGCAGGGTGGGGTTACAATGAGCAGTTCTTC.

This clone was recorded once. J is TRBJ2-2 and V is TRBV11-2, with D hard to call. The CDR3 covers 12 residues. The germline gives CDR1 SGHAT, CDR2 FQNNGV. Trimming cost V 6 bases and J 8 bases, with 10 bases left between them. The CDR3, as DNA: TGTGCCAGCAGACCCAGGCGGGGGGAGCTGTTTTTT. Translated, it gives CASRPRRGELFF.

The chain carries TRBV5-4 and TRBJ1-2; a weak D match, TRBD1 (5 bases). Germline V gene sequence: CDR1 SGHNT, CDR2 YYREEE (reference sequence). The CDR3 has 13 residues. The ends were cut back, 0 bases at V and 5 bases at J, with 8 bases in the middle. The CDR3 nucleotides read TGTGCCAGCAGCTTGGACAGGAGATATGGCTACACCTTC. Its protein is CASSLDRRYGYTF.

The chain's CDR3 is CASRLGSVGEQYF. The CDR3 region has the DNA TGTGCCAGCCGGTTGGGGTCTGTAGGCGAGCAGTACTTC. The chain links TRBV6-5 to TRBJ2-7; D unclear. This CDR3 spans 13 amino acids. Deletions cut 8 bases from V and 6 bases from J, with 17 bases between. CDR1 and CDR2 (germline): MNHEY, SVGAGI.

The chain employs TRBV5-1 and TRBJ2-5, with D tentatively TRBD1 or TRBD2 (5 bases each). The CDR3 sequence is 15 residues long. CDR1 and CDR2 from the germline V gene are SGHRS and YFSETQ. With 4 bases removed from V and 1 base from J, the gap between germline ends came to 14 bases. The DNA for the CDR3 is TGCGCCAGCAGCCCAAACCCAGGGAGCCAAGAGACCCAGTACTTC. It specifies CASSPNPGSQETQYF.

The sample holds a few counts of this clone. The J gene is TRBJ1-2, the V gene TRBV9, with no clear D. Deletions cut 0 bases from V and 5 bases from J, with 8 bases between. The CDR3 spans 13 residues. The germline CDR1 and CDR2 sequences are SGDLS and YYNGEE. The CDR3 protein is CASSVDGVYGYTF. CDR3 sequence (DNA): TGTGCCAGCAGCGTAGATGGGGTATATGGCTACACCTTC.

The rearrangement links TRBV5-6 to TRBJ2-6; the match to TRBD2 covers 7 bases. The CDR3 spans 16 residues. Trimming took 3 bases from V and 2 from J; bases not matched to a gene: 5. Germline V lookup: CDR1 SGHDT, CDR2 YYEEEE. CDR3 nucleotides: TGTGCCAGCAGCTCGGGGGGTTTGACTGGGGCCAACGTCCTGACTTTC. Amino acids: CASSSGGLTGANVLTF.

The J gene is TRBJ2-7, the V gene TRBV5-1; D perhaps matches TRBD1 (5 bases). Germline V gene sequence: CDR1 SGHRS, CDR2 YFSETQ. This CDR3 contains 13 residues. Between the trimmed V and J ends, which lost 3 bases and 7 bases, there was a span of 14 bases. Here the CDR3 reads CASSSGAHWEQYF. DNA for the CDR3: TGCGCCAGCAGCTCTGGGGCCCATTGGGAGCAGTACTTC.

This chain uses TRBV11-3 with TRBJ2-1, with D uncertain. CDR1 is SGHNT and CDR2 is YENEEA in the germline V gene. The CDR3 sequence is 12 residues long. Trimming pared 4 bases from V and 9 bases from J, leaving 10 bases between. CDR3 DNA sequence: TGTGCCAGCAGCTCAGGTTCGGGTGAGCAGTTCTTC. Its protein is CASSSGSGEQFF. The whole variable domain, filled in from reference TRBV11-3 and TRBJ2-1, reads EAGVVQSPRYKIIEKKQPVAFWCNPISGHNTLYWYLQNLGQGPELLIRYENEEAVDDSQLPKDRFSAERLKGVDSTLKIQPAELGDSAVYLCASSSGSGEQFFGPGTRLTVL.

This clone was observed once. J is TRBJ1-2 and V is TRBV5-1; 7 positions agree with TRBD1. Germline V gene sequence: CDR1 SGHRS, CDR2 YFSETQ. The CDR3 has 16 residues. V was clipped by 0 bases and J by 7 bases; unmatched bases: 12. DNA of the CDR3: TGCGCCAGCAGCTTGGATGTGACAGGGTCTCTCGGTGGCTACACCTTC. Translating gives CASSLDVTGSLGGYTF.

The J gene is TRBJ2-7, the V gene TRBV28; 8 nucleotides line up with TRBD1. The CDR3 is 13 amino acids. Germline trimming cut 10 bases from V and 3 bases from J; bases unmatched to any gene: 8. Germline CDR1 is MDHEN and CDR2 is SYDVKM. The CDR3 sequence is CAILDRAGYEQYF. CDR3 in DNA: TGTGCCATCCTGGACAGGGCAGGCTACGAGCAGTACTTC.